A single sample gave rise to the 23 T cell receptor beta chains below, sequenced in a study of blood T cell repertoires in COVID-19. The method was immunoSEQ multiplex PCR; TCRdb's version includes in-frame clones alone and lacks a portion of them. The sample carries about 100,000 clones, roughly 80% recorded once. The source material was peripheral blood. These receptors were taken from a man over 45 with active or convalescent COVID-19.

CDR3 loop: CASSLESGGTGELFF. The DNA for the CDR3 is TGTGCCAGCAGCTTGGAAAGCGGAGGCACCGGGGAGCTGTTTTTT. V gene TRBV5-4 combines with J gene TRBJ2-2, with D possibly being TRBD2 (5 bases). Germline loops: CDR1 SGHNT, CDR2 YYREEE (reference sequence). CDR3 length equals 15 residues. V was shortened by 0 bases and J by 4 bases, with 10 bases between the two germline ends.

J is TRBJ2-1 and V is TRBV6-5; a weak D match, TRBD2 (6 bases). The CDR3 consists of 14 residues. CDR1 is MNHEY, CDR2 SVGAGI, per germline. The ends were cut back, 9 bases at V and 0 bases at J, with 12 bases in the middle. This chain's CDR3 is CASNPGGSYNEQFF. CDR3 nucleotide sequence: TGTGCCAGTAATCCCGGGGGCTCCTACAATGAGCAGTTCTTC.

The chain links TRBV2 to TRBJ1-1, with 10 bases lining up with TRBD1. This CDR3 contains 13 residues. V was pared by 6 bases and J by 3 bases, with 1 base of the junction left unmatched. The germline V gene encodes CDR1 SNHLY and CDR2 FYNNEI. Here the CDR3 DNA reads TGTGCCAGCAGGGGACAGGGGTACACTGAAGCTTTCTTT. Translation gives CASRGQGYTEAFF.

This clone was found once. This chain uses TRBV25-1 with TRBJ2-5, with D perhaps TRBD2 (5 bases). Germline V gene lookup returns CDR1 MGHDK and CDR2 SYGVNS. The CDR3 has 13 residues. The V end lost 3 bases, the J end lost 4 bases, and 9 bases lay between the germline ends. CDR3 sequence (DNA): TGTGCCAGCAGTGATAGCGTGGGAGAGACCCAGTACTTC. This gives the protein CASSDSVGETQYF.

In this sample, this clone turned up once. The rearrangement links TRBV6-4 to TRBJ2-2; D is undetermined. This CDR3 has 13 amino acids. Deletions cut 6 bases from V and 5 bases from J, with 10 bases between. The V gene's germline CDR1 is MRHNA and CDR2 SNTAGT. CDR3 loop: CASSEAETGELFF. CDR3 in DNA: TGTGCCAGCAGCGAGGCCGAGACCGGGGAGCTGTTTTTT.

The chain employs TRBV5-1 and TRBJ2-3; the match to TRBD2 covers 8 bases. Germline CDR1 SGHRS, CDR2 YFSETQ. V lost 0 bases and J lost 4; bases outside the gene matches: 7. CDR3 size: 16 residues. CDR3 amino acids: CASSLAGLAVPDTQYF. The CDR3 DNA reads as TGCGCCAGCAGCTTGGCCGGACTAGCAGTCCCAGATACGCAGTATTTT.

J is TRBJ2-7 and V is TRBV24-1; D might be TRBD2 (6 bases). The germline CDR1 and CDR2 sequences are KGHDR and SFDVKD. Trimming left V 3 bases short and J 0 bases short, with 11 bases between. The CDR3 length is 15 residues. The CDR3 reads CATSDPGRSSYEQYF. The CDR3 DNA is TGTGCCACCAGTGATCCAGGGAGGAGCTCCTACGAGCAGTACTTC.

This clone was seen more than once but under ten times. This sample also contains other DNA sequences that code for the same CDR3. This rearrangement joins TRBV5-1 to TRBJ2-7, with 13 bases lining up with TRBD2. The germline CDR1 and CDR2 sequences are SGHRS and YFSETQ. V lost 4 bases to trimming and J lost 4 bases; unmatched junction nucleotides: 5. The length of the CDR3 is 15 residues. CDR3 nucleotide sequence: TGCGCCAGCAGCCCAGGACTAGCGGGAGTTTACGAGCAGTACTTC. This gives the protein CASSPGLAGVYEQYF.

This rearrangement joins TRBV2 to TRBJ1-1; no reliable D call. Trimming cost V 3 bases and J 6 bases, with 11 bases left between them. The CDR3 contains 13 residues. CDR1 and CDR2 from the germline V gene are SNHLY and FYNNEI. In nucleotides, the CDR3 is TGTGCCAGCAGTGATGGGCACTCTTCTGAAGCTTTCTTT. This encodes CASSDGHSSEAFF.

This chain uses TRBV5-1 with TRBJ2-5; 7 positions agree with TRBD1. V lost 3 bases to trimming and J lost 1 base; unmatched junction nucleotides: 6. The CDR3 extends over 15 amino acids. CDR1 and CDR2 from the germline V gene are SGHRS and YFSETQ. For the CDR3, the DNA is TGCGCCAGCAGCTGGACGGGGACAGTCCAAGAGACCCAGTACTTC. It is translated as CASSWTGTVQETQYF.

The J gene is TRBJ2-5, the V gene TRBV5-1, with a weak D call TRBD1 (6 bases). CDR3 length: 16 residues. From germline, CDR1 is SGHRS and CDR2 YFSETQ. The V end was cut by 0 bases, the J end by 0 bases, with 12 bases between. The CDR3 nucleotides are TGCGCCAGCAGCTTGGGGCGACAGGTTTACCAAGAGACCCAGTACTTC. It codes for CASSLGRQVYQETQYF.

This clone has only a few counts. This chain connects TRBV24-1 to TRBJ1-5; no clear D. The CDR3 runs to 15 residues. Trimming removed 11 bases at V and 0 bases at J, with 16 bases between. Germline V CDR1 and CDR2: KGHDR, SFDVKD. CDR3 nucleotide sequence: TGTGCCAACGCCGTCGACAACGATAGCAATCAGCCCCAGCATTTT. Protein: CANAVDNDSNQPQHF.

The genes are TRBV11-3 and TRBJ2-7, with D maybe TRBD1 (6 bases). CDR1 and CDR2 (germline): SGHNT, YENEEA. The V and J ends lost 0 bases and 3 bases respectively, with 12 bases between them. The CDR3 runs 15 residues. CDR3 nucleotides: TGTGCCAGCAGCTTAGAAGACAGGAGCCTCTACGAGCAGTACTTC. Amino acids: CASSLEDRSLYEQYF.

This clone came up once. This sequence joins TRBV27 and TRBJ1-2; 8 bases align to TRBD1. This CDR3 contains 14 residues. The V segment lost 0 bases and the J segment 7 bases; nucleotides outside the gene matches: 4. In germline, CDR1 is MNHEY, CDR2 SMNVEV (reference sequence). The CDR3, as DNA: TGTGCCAGCAGTTTATCACAGGGGGTGGGTGGCTACACCTTC. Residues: CASSLSQGVGGYTF.

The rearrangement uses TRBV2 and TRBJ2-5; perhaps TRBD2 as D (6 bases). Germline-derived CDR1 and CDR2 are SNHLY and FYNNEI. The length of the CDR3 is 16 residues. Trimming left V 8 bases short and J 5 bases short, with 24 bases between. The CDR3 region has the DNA TGTGCCAGCCTAATTTCCGACGGGAGAGGGAGGGAGACCCAGTACTTC. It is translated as CASLISDGRGRETQYF.

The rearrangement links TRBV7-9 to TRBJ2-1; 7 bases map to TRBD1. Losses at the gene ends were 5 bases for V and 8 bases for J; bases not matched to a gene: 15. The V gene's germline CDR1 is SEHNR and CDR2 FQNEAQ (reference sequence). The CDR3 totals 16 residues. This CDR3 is CASSPVRGPIGDEQFF. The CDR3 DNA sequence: TGTGCCAGCAGCCCCGTAAGGGGGCCAATTGGGGATGAGCAGTTCTTC.

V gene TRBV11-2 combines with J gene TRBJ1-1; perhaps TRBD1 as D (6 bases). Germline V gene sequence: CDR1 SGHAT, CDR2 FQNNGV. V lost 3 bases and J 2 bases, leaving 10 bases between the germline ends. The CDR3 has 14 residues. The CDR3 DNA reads TGTGCCAGCAGCTTCCAGGGGCAAAACACTGAAGCTTTCTTT. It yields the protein CASSFQGQNTEAFF.

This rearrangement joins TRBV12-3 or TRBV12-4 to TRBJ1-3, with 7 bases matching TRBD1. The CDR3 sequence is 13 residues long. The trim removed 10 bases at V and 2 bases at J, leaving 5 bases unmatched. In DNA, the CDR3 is TGTGCCACCGAACAGGGGACTGGAAACACCATATATTTT. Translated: CATEQGTGNTIYF.

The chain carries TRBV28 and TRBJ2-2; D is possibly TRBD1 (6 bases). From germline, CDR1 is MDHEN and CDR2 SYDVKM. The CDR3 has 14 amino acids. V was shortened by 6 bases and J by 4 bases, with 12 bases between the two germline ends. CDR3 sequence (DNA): TGTGCCAGCAGATGGGGGCGCAGCACCGGGGAGCTGTTTTTT. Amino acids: CASRWGRSTGELFF.

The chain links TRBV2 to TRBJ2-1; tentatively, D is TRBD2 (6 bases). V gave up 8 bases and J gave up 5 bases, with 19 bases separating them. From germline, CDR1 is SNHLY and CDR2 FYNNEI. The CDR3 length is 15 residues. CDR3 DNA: TGTGCCAGCCGGCTAGAGAGTAGCGGAAACAATGAGCAGTTCTTC. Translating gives CASRLESSGNNEQFF.

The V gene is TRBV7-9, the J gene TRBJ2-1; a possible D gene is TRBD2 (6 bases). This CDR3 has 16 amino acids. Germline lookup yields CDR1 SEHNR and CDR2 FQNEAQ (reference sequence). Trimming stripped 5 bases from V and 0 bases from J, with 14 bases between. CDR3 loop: CASSTQVAASYNEQFF. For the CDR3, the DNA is TGTGCCAGCAGCACCCAGGTAGCGGCCTCCTACAATGAGCAGTTCTTC.

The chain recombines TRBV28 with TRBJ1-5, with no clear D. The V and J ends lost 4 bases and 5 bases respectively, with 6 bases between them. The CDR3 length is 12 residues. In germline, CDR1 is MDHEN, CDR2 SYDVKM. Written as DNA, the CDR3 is TGTGCCAGCAGTTCGGTGGATCAGCCCCAGCATTTT. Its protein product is CASSSVDQPQHF.

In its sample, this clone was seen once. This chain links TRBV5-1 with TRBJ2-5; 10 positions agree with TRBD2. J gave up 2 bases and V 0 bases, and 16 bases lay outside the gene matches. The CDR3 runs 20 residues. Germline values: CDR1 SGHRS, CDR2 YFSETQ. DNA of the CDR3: TGCGCCAGCAGCTTGGGACTAGCGGGTGCCTCGGTAAGAAATCAAGAGACCCAGTACTTC. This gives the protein CASSLGLAGASVRNQETQYF.